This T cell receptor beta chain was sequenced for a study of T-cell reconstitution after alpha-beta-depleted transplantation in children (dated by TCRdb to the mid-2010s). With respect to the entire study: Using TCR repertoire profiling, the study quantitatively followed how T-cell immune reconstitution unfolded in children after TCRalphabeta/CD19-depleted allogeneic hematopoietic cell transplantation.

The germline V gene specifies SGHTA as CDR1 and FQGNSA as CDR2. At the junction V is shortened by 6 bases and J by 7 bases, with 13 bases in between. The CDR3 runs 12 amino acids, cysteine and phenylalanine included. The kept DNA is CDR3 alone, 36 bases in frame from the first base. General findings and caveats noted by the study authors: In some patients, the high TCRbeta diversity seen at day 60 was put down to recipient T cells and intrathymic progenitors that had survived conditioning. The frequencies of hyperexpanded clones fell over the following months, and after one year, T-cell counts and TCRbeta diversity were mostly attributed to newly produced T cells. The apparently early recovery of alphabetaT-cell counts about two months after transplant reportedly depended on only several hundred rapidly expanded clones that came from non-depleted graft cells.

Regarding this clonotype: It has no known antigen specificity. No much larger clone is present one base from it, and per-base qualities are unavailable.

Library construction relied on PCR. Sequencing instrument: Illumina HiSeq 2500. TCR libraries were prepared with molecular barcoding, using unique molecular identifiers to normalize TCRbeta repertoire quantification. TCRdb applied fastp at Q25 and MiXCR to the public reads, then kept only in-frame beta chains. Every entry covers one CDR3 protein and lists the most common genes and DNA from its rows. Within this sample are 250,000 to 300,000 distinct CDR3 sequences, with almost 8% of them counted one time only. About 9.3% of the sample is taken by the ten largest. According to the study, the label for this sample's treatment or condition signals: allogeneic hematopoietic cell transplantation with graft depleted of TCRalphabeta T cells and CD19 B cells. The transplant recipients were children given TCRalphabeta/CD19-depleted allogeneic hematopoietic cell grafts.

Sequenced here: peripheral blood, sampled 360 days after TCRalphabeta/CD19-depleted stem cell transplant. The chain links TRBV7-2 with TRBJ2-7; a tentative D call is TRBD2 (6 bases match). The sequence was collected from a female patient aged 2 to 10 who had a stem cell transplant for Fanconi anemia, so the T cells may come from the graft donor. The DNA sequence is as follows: TGTGCCAGCAGTTTCCTCCGGGGGGAGCAGTACTTC. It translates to CASSFLRGEQYF. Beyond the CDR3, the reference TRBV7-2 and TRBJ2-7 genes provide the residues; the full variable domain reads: GAGVSQSPSNKVTEKGKDVELRCDPISGHTALYWYRQSLGQGLEFLIYFQGNSAPDKSGLPSDRFSAERTGGSVSTLTIQRTQQEDSAVYLCASSFLRGEQYFGPGTRLTVT.